Shown below are 20 T cell receptor beta chains from a single sample sequenced in a study of OX40 agonist ivuxolimab in advanced cancers. The protocol was immunoSEQ multiplex PCR, while the TCRdb copy is restricted to in-frame clones and leaves out a portion. The sample gives just over 95,000 clones, around 87% of which show up once; around 0.15% is in the top ten. Sequenced material: CD4+ or CD8+ T cells sorted from blood, taken in a trial of the OX40 agonist ivuxolimab. The receptors originated from an adult with an advanced solid tumor such as melanoma, head and neck, liver or kidney cancer.

This chain links TRBV5-1 with TRBJ2-7, with 7 bases lining up with TRBD1. This CDR3 region has 15 residues. In germline, CDR1 is SGHRS, CDR2 YFSETQ. V shed 3 bases and J 2 bases; nucleotides not matched to a gene: 8. CDR3 DNA: TGCGCCAGCAGCTCGGAGACAGGGTTTGCCTACGAGCAGTACTTC. Amino acid sequence: CASSSETGFAYEQYF.

This chain joins TRBV6-5 and TRBJ1-5; perhaps TRBD1 as D (5 bases). Germline CDR1 and CDR2: MNHEY and SVGAGI. Trimming stripped 4 bases from V and 0 bases from J, with 13 bases between. The CDR3 extends over 16 amino acids. This CDR3 reads CASSFRQTYSNQPQHF. The CDR3 DNA follows: TGTGCCAGCAGTTTTAGACAGACTTATAGCAATCAGCCCCAGCATTTT.

This clone appeared a single time. This sequence joins TRBV2 and TRBJ2-5; the match to TRBD2 covers 11 bases. Germline V gives CDR1 SNHLY, CDR2 FYNNEI. Trimming removed 5 bases from V and 6 bases from J; junction bases left unmatched: 5. This CDR3 spans 14 amino acids. Here the CDR3 DNA reads TGTGCCAGCAGTCCTAGCGGGGGGTGGCAGACCCAGTACTTC. This encodes CASSPSGGWQTQYF.

The gene calls are TRBV27 and TRBJ1-1; D gene uncertain. Germline V gene sequence: CDR1 MNHEY, CDR2 SMNVEV (reference sequence). The CDR3 sequence is 13 residues long. V lost 3 bases and J lost 6, with 11 bases in between. CDR3 DNA sequence: TGTGCCAGCAGTTTCTCCCTTAGGGCTGAAGCTTTCTTT. Protein sequence: CASSFSLRAEAFF.

The chain has TRBV5-1 and TRBJ2-7, with a possible D match to TRBD2 (5 bases). Trimming took off 4 bases at V and 0 bases at J, with 11 bases between the two ends. The CDR3 covers 14 residues. CDR1 is SGHRS, CDR2 YFSETQ, per germline. CDR3 sequence: CASSRDSLSYEQYF. The DNA of the CDR3 is TGCGCCAGCAGCCGGGATTCCCTCTCCTACGAGCAGTACTTC.

This chain links TRBV28 with TRBJ1-2; D remains ambiguous. The CDR3 is made up of 13 amino acids. The V and J ends lost 3 bases and 3 bases respectively, with 8 bases between them. CDR1 MDHEN and CDR2 SYDVKM come from the germline V gene. DNA for the CDR3: TGTGCCAGCAGTTTGGACGGGGACTATGGCTACACCTTC. It encodes CASSLDGDYGYTF.

The chain links TRBV28 to TRBJ1-2; no firm D call. Trimming left V 7 bases short and J 1 base short, with 7 bases between. Per the germline V gene, CDR1 is MDHEN and CDR2 is SYDVKM. This CDR3 has 12 residues. The CDR3 DNA reads as TGTGCCAGCAATGCGGTTAACTATGGCTACACCTTC. It encodes CASNAVNYGYTF.

The CDR3 region has the DNA TGTGCCAGTAGTATGAGGAGGTCGAGGGTGAACACTGAAGCTTTCTTT. This codes for CASSMRRSRVNTEAFF. The V gene is TRBV19, the J gene TRBJ1-1; D not certain. V dropped 3 bases and J dropped 0 bases, with 14 bases sitting between them. The germline V gene encodes CDR1 LNHDA and CDR2 SQIVND (reference sequence). This CDR3 contains 16 residues.

The chain links TRBV4-2 to TRBJ2-7; 9 nucleotides agree with TRBD2. The trim removed 0 bases at V and 5 bases at J, leaving 5 bases unmatched. The CDR3 is made up of 15 amino acids. Per germline, CDR1 LGHNA and CDR2 YNFKEQ. As DNA, the CDR3 is TGTGCCAGCAGCCAAGACATAGCGGGAGTAAACGAGCAGTACTTC. This codes for CASSQDIAGVNEQYF.

This clone was seen a few times. This chain uses TRBV27 with TRBJ2-7, with 9 bases that match TRBD1. The CDR3 spans 13 residues. With 6 bases clipped from V and 4 bases from J, the junction kept 4 bases outside the gene matches. Germline V CDR1 and CDR2: MNHEY, SMNVEV (reference sequence). The CDR3 region has the DNA TGTGCCAGCAGGGGGACAGGGAGGTACGAGCAGTACTTC. Translating gives CASRGTGRYEQYF.

This clone came up once. V is TRBV11-3 and J is TRBJ2-1; D unresolved. Germline CDR1 is SGHNT and CDR2 is YENEEA. This CDR3 has 14 amino acids. Trimming cost V 5 bases and J 0 bases, with 8 bases left between them. CDR3 DNA sequence: TGTGCCAGCAGCGGACGGAGCTCCTACAATGAGCAGTTCTTC. It specifies CASSGRSSYNEQFF.

The chain is built from TRBV2 and TRBJ2-5; 7 bases are shared with TRBD2. Per the germline V gene, CDR1 is SNHLY and CDR2 is FYNNEI. V shed 2 bases and J 3 bases; nucleotides not matched to a gene: 9. The CDR3 is 16 amino acids. CDR3 amino acids: CASSEWVTSFKETQYF. In DNA form, the CDR3 reads TGTGCCAGCAGTGAATGGGTGACTAGCTTCAAAGAGACCCAGTACTTC.

This chain links TRBV27 with TRBJ2-1; D ambiguous. Germline V gives CDR1 MNHEY, CDR2 SMNVEV (reference sequence). V was clipped by 7 bases and J by 6 bases, with 13 bases between them. The CDR3 spans 13 residues. DNA for the CDR3: TGTGCCAGCACTTCGTCGACCGTCAATGAGCAGTTCTTC. This sequence encodes CASTSSTVNEQFF.

CDR3 residues: CASSLGQGTYGYTF. The CDR3, as DNA: TGTGCCAGCAGCTTGGGACAGGGTACCTATGGCTACACCTTC. The genes are TRBV5-6 and TRBJ1-2; TRBD1 matches at 7 bases. V gave up 0 bases and J gave up 4 bases; unmatched junction bases: 3. CDR3 length: 14 amino acids. CDR1 is SGHDT, CDR2 YYEEEE, per germline.

In its sample, this clone was seen once. The chain has TRBV7-3 and TRBJ2-7, with no clear D. The germline CDR1 and CDR2 sequences are SGHTA and FQGTGA. V was clipped by 1 base and J by 9 bases, with 13 bases between them. This CDR3 contains 13 residues. This chain's CDR3 is CASSLIPNGGQYF. CDR3 sequence (DNA): TGTGCCAGCAGCTTAATCCCCAACGGCGGGCAGTACTTC.

The chain employs TRBV2 and TRBJ2-5, with D possibly matching TRBD1 (6 bases). Germline V gives CDR1 SNHLY, CDR2 FYNNEI. The CDR3 loop spans 15 amino acids. The germline V and J ends were trimmed by 4 bases and 1 base, with 13 bases remaining between them. CDR3 sequence reads: CASSVLGAAQETQYF. CDR3 nucleotide sequence: TGTGCCAGCAGTGTTTTGGGGGCAGCCCAAGAGACCCAGTACTTC.

This rearrangement joins TRBV30 to TRBJ1-4, with no clear D. There are 15 residues in the CDR3. The V end lost 3 bases, the J end lost 0 bases, and 11 bases lay between the germline ends. Germline V lookup: CDR1 GTSNPN, CDR2 SVGIG (reference sequence). CDR3 sequence: CAWRRQLATNEKLFF. CDR3 DNA: TGTGCCTGGAGGAGGCAACTTGCAACTAATGAAAAACTGTTTTTT.

The chain carries TRBV9 and TRBJ2-2; maybe TRBD2 (6 bases). Germline lookup yields CDR1 SGDLS and CDR2 YYNGEE. Trimming took off 0 bases at V and 6 bases at J, with 9 bases between the two ends. This CDR3 has 14 residues. CDR3 sequence: CASSVATGAGELFF. The CDR3 bases are TGTGCCAGCAGCGTAGCAACGGGGGCCGGGGAGCTGTTTTTT. The full variable domain, with the rest looked up from reference TRBV9 and TRBJ2-2, is DSGVTQTPKHLITATGQRVTLRCSPRSGDLSVYWYQQSLDQGLQFLIQYYNGEERAKGNILERFSAQQFPDLHSELNLSSLELGDSALYFCASSVATGAGELFFGEGSRLTVL.

This rearrangement joins TRBV5-1 to TRBJ2-5; TRBD2 matches at 11 bases. The V and J ends lost 0 bases and 4 bases, in that order; junction bases with no gene match: 5. This CDR3 comprises 16 residues. Germline values: CDR1 SGHRS, CDR2 YFSETQ. CDR3 sequence reads: CASSLGVGTSGETQYF. The DNA of the CDR3 is TGCGCCAGCAGCTTGGGAGTTGGGACTAGCGGAGAGACCCAGTACTTC.

V and J are TRBV10-3 and TRBJ1-1; D gene uncertain. CDR3 size: 13 residues. CDR1 ENHRY and CDR2 SYGVKD come from the germline V gene. The V end lost 4 bases, the J end lost 1 base, and 7 bases lay between the germline ends. CDR3 in DNA: TGTGCCATCAGTGCCGTAGGGAACACTGAAGCTTTCTTT. Its protein is CAISAVGNTEAFF.